This T cell receptor beta chain was sequenced during a study of T-cell reconstitution after alpha-beta-depleted transplantation in children. This clonotype was seen ten or more times. CDR1 is MGHRA and CDR2 is YSYEKL in the germline V gene. The CDR3 is 18 residues long. V dropped 1 base and J dropped 2; count of bases not matched to a gene: 10. Unique molecular identifiers were used in preparing the TCRbeta library. TCRdb used MiXCR to reprocess the PCR reads, holding one entry per CDR3 protein. Of 420,000 or so distinct CDR3 sequences in the sample, 11% were seen once. The TCR comes from a human donor who donated a stem cell graft to a child with acute myeloid leukemia. This sequence joins TRBV4-1 and TRBJ2-3, with 9 nucleotides matching TRBD2. The sequenced sample was PBMCs from the stem cell graft donor, obtained from the stem cell graft. Here the CDR3 DNA reads TGCGCCAGCAGCCAAGGACCAGCGGGGGGTCCCCTCACAGATACGCAGTATTTT. Translated: CASSQGPAGGPLTDTQYF.